The rows below give T cell receptor beta chains drawn from one sample of a study of CD8+ T cells in alopecia areata. The table came from immunoSEQ multiplex PCR; TCRdb's copy has only in-frame clones and leaves some out. Counted here are roughly 46,000 clones, roughly 65% occurring once; the ten biggest clones make up under 25%. The sequencing used CD8+ T cells sorted from blood, collected at week 4, from a patient treated with tofacitinib. These receptors all come from a human donor with alopecia areata. The CDR3 runs from the conserved cysteine through the conserved F or W. The D gene is left open where the match is weak. Only some rows state a clone size, as once, few, many or a class for expanded clones.

length	V	size	J	D	DNA	CDR3
16	TRBV7-9	.	TRBJ2-3	TRBD2	TGTGCCAGCAGCGAAACGACTAGCTCGGGCACAGATACGCAGTATTTT	CASSETTSSGTDTQYF
15	TRBV27	once	TRBJ1-2	.	TGTGCCAGCAGTTCTCGGGACCGGCTGATCTATGGCTACACCTTC	CASSSRDRLIYGYTF
15	TRBV29-1	.	TRBJ2-7	TRBD1	TGCAGCGTTGAAGACCACAGGGGGCGCGGTGAGGAGCAGTACTTC	CSVEDHRGRGEEQYF
17	TRBV6-4	.	TRBJ2-3	TRBD2	TGTGCCAGCAGTAAAAGGACTAGCGGGGGTCTCACAGATACGCAGTATTTT	CASSKRTSGGLTDTQYF
16	TRBV29-1	once	TRBJ2-3	.	TGCAGCGTGATCCTCCGGGAGACACATCGAACAGATACGCAGTATTTT	CSVILRETHRTDTQYF
13	TRBV7-8	.	TRBJ2-1	.	TGTGCCAGCAGCCTGCCGGACTCCCGGGAGCAGTTCTTC	CASSLPDSREQFF
16	TRBV5-1	.	TRBJ2-2	TRBD2	TGCGCCAGCAGCCAGAGGACTAGCGGGGGTGGCGGGGAGCTGTTTTTT	CASSQRTSGGGGELFF
16	TRBV27	once	TRBJ2-3	TRBD2	TGTGCCAGCACACCAACACTAGCGGGGGCCACAGATACGCAGTATTTT	CASTPTLAGATDTQYF
9	TRBV29-1	.	TRBJ1-1	.	TGCAGCGTTGAGGAGGGGGCTTTCTTT	CSVEEGAFF
16	TRBV6-4	.	TRBJ1-2	TRBD1	TGTGCCAGCATACCCTCCGGGACAGGGGGCGACTATGGCTACACCTTC	CASIPSGTGGDYGYTF
14	TRBV11-2	few	TRBJ2-3	.	TGTGCCAGCAGCTTAGATGGCGTGGCAGATACGCAGTATTTT	CASSLDGVADTQYF
14	TRBV9	.	TRBJ1-1	TRBD1	TGTGCCAGCAGCCTGGAGGACAGGGGGGTTGAAGCTTTCTTT	CASSLEDRGVEAFF
15	TRBV7-2	few	TRBJ2-1	.	TGTGCCAGCAGCACCCGGGACACCCTGTACAATGAGCAGTTCTTC	CASSTRDTLYNEQFF
13	TRBV7-3	few	TRBJ2-1	TRBD1	TGTGCCAGCAGCTTAGGACAGGGCAATGAGCAGTTCTTC	CASSLGQGNEQFF
14	TRBV27	many	TRBJ1-2	.	TGTGCCAGCAGTTTACGGGTGGGTAGGAATGGCTACACCTTC	CASSLRVGRNGYTF
15	TRBV9	.	TRBJ1-2	.	TGTGCCAGCAGCGTTGGGGTCGACAGCAACTATGGCTACACCTTC	CASSVGVDSNYGYTF
16	TRBV2	few	TRBJ2-7	TRBD2	TGTGCCAGCTGGGCCCCAGCGGGGGGCATCGTTGGCGAGCAGTACTTC	CASWAPAGGIVGEQYF
15	TRBV7-8	.	TRBJ2-5	TRBD1	TGTGCCAGCAGCTCGTGGACAGGGGGCCAAGAGACCCAGTACTTC	CASSSWTGGQETQYF
15	TRBV7-9	few	TRBJ2-7	.	TGTGCCAGCAGCCTCAGTAGGGGCTTATCCTACGAGCAGTACTTC	CASSLSRGLSYEQYF
15	TRBV9	.	TRBJ2-3	.	TGTGCCAGCAGCACCCGACAGACCAGCACAGATACGCAGTATTTT	CASSTRQTSTDTQYF
14	TRBV7-9	.	TRBJ1-5	TRBD1	TGTGCCAGCAGTTCGGACAGGTCCAATCAGCCCCAGCATTTT	CASSSDRSNQPQHF
14	TRBV29-1	few	TRBJ2-7	.	TGCAGCGCCAAAGGTGGGGCGAGCTCCTACGAGCAGTACTTC	CSAKGGASSYEQYF
14	TRBV9	.	TRBJ1-1	.	TGTGCCAGCAGCCCCCGGGTGGTTGGCACTGAAGCTTTCTTT	CASSPRVVGTEAFF
12	TRBV29-1	.	TRBJ2-7	.	TGCAGCGTTGAAGGGCAGAACTACGAGCAGTACTTC	CSVEGQNYEQYF
17	TRBV4-2	.	TRBJ2-2	.	TGTGCCAGCAGCCAAAAACTGGACTTATCCCGAACCGGGGAGCTGTTTTTT	CASSQKLDLSRTGELFF
12	TRBV29-1	.	TRBJ1-1	.	TGCAGCGTTGTAACATTGGAGACTGAAGCTTTCTTT	CSVVTLETEAFF
14	TRBV4-3	.	TRBJ2-7	.	TGCGCCAGCAGCCAAGATCGGGGATCGAGCGAGCAGTACTTC	CASSQDRGSSEQYF
12	TRBV25-1	.	TRBJ1-6	TRBD1	TGTGCCCCAGGGGGGGGCATCTCACCCCTCCACTTT	CAPGGGISPLHF
12	TRBV29-1	.	TRBJ2-1	.	TGCAGCGTCCCTCGGGGGGCGTATGAGCAGTTCTTC	CSVPRGAYEQFF
12	TRBV29-1	.	TRBJ1-2	.	TGCAGCGTTGTAACAGGGTCGGGAGGCTACACCTTC	CSVVTGSGGYTF
14	TRBV27	.	TRBJ2-7	TRBD2	TGTGCCAGCGCCAGCGGGGGGACTACCTACGAGCAGTACTTC	CASASGGTTYEQYF
12	TRBV30	.	TRBJ1-5	.	TGTGCCTGGAGCGGGGGGAATCAGCCCCAGCATTTT	CAWSGGNQPQHF
15	TRBV4-3	.	TRBJ1-2	.	TGCGCCAGCAGCCAAGACGGGGGAGCTAACTATGGCTACACCTTC	CASSQDGGANYGYTF
13	TRBV29-1	.	TRBJ2-1	TRBD1	TGCAGCGCACCGGGACAGGGGTTCCAGGAGCAGTTCTTC	CSAPGQGFQEQFF
13	TRBV7-2	.	TRBJ1-1	.	TGTGCCAGCAGCTTTGGGGGGATCACTGAAGCTTTCTTT	CASSFGGITEAFF
15	TRBV6-5	.	TRBJ1-1	TRBD1	TGTGCCAGCAGTTCGACAGGGATTTGGAGCACTGAAGCTTTCTTT	CASSSTGIWSTEAFF
14	TRBV29-1	.	TRBJ1-3	.	TGCAGCGTTGAAGGGGGACACCTTGGAAACACCATATATTTT	CSVEGGHLGNTIYF
13	TRBV6-5	.	TRBJ1-2	.	TGTGCCAGCAGTTACGGCGTCCAGGGTGGCTACACCTTC	CASSYGVQGGYTF
14	TRBV9	.	TRBJ2-1	TRBD1	TGTGCCAGCAGCGGAGGCAGGGGGCTCGATGAGCAGTTCTTC	CASSGGRGLDEQFF
14	TRBV7-9	few	TRBJ2-6	.	TGTGCCAGCAGGGGTAGCTCTGGGGCCAACGTCCTGACTTTC	CASRGSSGANVLTF
15	TRBV2	.	TRBJ1-2	TRBD1	TGTGCCAGCAGTAGCGTGACAGGGATTCGCTATGGCTACACCTTC	CASSSVTGIRYGYTF
14	TRBV27	.	TRBJ2-1	TRBD1	TGTGCCAGCAGCTACGGGGACAGGGACAATGAGCAGTTCTTC	CASSYGDRDNEQFF
15	TRBV6-6	.	TRBJ2-2	.	TGTGCCAGCAGTCCCCGCAGCGCCGGAACCGGGGAGCTGTTTTTT	CASSPRSAGTGELFF
13	TRBV2	.	TRBJ2-1	TRBD2	TGTGCCAGCAGCCTCAGCGGGGGGAATGAGCAGTTCTTC	CASSLSGGNEQFF
13	TRBV7-9	.	TRBJ2-1	TRBD2	TGTGCCGCCACTAGCGGGGGCTACAATGAGCAGTTCTTC	CAATSGGYNEQFF
16	TRBV27	few	TRBJ1-1	.	TGTGCCAGCAGTTTATGGTTCAGGGATCGAGACACTGAAGCTTTCTTT	CASSLWFRDRDTEAFF
14	TRBV30	few	TRBJ2-7	.	TGTGCCTGGAGTGTCGGGCAGGGGACCTACGAGCAGTACTTC	CAWSVGQGTYEQYF
15	TRBV29-1	.	TRBJ2-6	TRBD1	TGCAGCGTTGTGGACAGGCCCTCTGGGGCCAACGTCCTGACTTTC	CSVVDRPSGANVLTF
12	TRBV29-1	.	TRBJ1-2	TRBD1	TGCAGCACTGCAGGGGGTGTAGGTGGCTACACCTTC	CSTAGGVGGYTF
11	TRBV30	few	TRBJ2-2	.	TGTGCCTGGAGAGGTACCGGGGAGCTGTTTTTT	CAWRGTGELFF
14	TRBV2	few	TRBJ1-2	TRBD1	TGTGCCAGGAGGGGGCAGGGAACCAGGGGTGGCTACACCTTC	CARRGQGTRGGYTF
12	TRBV30	.	TRBJ1-2	.	TGTGCCTGGCAGGGGAGAGGCTATGGCTACACCTTC	CAWQGRGYGYTF
13	TRBV2	.	TRBJ1-1	.	TGTGCCAGCTTGGACGGGGGGAACACTGAAGCTTTCTTT	CASLDGGNTEAFF
10	TRBV10-3	.	TRBJ2-1	.	TGTGCCGCCGGAAACAATGAGCAGTTCTTC	CAAGNNEQFF
12	TRBV12-5	.	TRBJ2-1	.	TGTGCTAGTGGTCCCTCCCACAATGAGCAGTTCTTC	CASGPSHNEQFF
14	TRBV29-1	.	TRBJ2-3	.	TGCAGCGTTGGACTAGGGCCCTCTACAGATACGCAGTATTTT	CSVGLGPSTDTQYF
13	TRBV30	.	TRBJ1-2	TRBD1	TGTGCCTGGGGGGACAGCATGAACTATGGCTACACCTTC	CAWGDSMNYGYTF
14	TRBV29-1	few	TRBJ1-2	.	TGCAGCGTTCCCCGGGACATAAATAAGGAGGGCTACACCTTC	CSVPRDINKEGYTF